These 18 T cell receptor beta chains came from one sample sequenced in a study of cytomegalovirus exposure and HLA in healthy donors. This PCR relied on a set of 60 Vbeta primers and 13 Jbeta primers. TCRdb's copy holds only in-frame clones and misses some; the assay was immunoSEQ multiplex PCR. The sample shows approximately 100,000 clones, roughly 80% of them seen only once. Sequencing was performed on PBMCs. These receptors came from a man aged 60 to 69 in good health and CMV-seronegative.

With regard to this clone: This same CDR3 is encoded by further DNA sequences in the sample. The chain joins TRBV27 to TRBJ2-7; 10 bases align to TRBD1. Germline CDR1 reads MNHEY; CDR2 reads SMNVEV (reference sequence). V was clipped by 4 bases and J by 4 bases; unmatched bases: 7. The CDR3 spans 15 residues. Written as DNA, the CDR3 is TGTGCCAGCAGTTCCCGGGACAGGGGATCATACGAGCAGTACTTC. Translation: CASSSRDRGSYEQYF.

The chain couples TRBV6-6 to TRBJ2-1; TRBD2 agrees at 14 bases. The length of the CDR3 is 14 residues. The V gene end was trimmed by 6 bases and the J gene end by 7 bases; junction bases not matched to a gene: 2. CDR1 is MNHNY, CDR2 SVGAGI, per germline (reference sequence). CDR3 amino acids: CASSGLAGGNEQFF. The CDR3 DNA is TGTGCCAGCAGCGGACTAGCGGGGGGTAATGAGCAGTTCTTC.

This clone was picked up a small number of times. The sample holds other DNA sequences that translate to the same CDR3. This sequence joins TRBV20-1 and TRBJ1-2; D is uncertain. This CDR3 is built from 9 residues. Germline V gives CDR1 DFQATT, CDR2 SNEGSKA (reference sequence). Deletions cut 6 bases from V and 8 bases from J, with 7 bases between. CDR3 loop: CSAPGGYTF. The CDR3 bases are TGCAGTGCCCCCGGGGGCTACACCTTC.

This clone is a singleton in its sample. The V gene is TRBV4-3, the J gene TRBJ2-2; TRBD2 aligns across 12 bases. There are 19 residues in the CDR3. V shed 4 bases, J shed 0 bases, and the junction held 9 bases outside the gene matches. The germline CDR1 and CDR2 sequences are LGHNA and YSLEER. CDR3: CASSLDWTSGASNTGELFF. The CDR3 DNA reads TGCGCCAGCAGCCTCGACTGGACTAGCGGGGCCTCGAACACCGGGGAGCTGTTTTTT.

The genes are TRBV7-8 and TRBJ2-7; D possibly corresponds to TRBD2 (6 bases). This CDR3 has 13 residues. V was cut by 5 bases and J by 6 bases, with 14 bases left in between. Germline V lookup: CDR1 SGHVS, CDR2 FQNEAQ. CDR3 sequence reads: CASSPPGGAEQYV. CDR3 nucleotides: TGTGCCAGCAGCCCTCCCGGGGGAGCCGAGCAGTACGTC.

The chain is built from TRBV6-5 and TRBJ2-6; D call uncertain. Trimming pared 5 bases from V and 0 bases from J, leaving 8 bases between. Germline-derived CDR1 and CDR2 are MNHEY and SVGAGI. The CDR3 is 15 amino acids. CDR3 in amino acids: CASSQLSSGANVLTF. CDR3 bases: TGTGCCAGCAGTCAACTGAGCTCTGGGGCCAACGTCCTGACTTTC.

The chain employs TRBV27 and TRBJ2-7; perhaps TRBD2 as D (5 bases). Trimming removed 1 base from V and 0 bases from J, with 10 bases in between. The CDR3 has 15 amino acids. The germline CDR1 and CDR2 sequences are MNHEY and SMNVEV (reference sequence). The CDR3 DNA is TGTGCCAGCAGTTTATTCGGGAAGCCCTCCTACGAGCAGTACTTC. Its translation is CASSLFGKPSYEQYF.

The J gene is TRBJ1-1, the V gene TRBV7-2, with unresolved D. CDR1 SGHTA and CDR2 FQGNSA come from the germline V gene. The CDR3 covers 15 residues. Trimming cost V 4 bases and J 0 bases, with 12 bases left between them. The CDR3 coding sequence is TGTGCCAGCAGCTACACTATACGGGTGAACACTGAAGCTTTCTTT. The encoded protein is CASSYTIRVNTEAFF.

The rearrangement uses TRBV5-1 and TRBJ2-3; the match to TRBD1 covers 11 bases. The CDR3 extends over 15 amino acids. CDR1 SGHRS and CDR2 YFSETQ come from the germline V gene. The V gene end was trimmed by 4 bases and the J gene end by 6 bases; junction bases not matched to a gene: 7. CDR3 sequence: CASSPRTGGADTQYF. In DNA, the CDR3 is TGCGCCAGCAGCCCACGGACAGGGGGCGCCGATACGCAGTATTTT.

The chain recombines TRBV29-1 with TRBJ2-2, with D perhaps matching TRBD1 (6 bases). Germline V gives CDR1 SQVTM, CDR2 ANQGSEA. The CDR3 sequence is 13 residues long. The ends were cut back, 4 bases at V and 5 bases at J, with 11 bases in the middle. The CDR3, as DNA: TGCAGCGTTGGGGCAGGACAGACCGGGGAGCTGTTTTTT. This encodes CSVGAGQTGELFF.

The chain carries TRBV5-1 and TRBJ1-4; D is ambiguous. Germline-derived CDR1 and CDR2 are SGHRS and YFSETQ. The CDR3 is 16 amino acids. V was trimmed by 3 bases and J by 3 bases, leaving 15 bases between them. CDR3 coding DNA: TGCGCCAGCAGCTACCTACCCCGTATAGCTAATGAAAAACTGTTTTTT. Translating gives CASSYLPRIANEKLFF.

The V and J genes are TRBV5-1 and TRBJ2-3; perhaps TRBD1 as D (6 bases). Germline V gives CDR1 SGHRS, CDR2 YFSETQ. The CDR3 extends over 14 amino acids. V was trimmed by 0 bases and J by 2 bases, leaving 7 bases between them. The CDR3 region is CASSLGDTTDTQYF. The CDR3 nucleotides read TGCGCCAGCAGCTTGGGGGACACCACAGATACGCAGTATTTT.

The chain carries TRBV30 and TRBJ1-5, with D uncertain. V was trimmed by 0 bases and J by 0 bases, leaving 6 bases between them. This CDR3 has 14 residues. Germline V gene data show CDR1 as GTSNPN and CDR2 as SVGIG (reference sequence). CDR3 in amino acids: CAWSVIHSNQPQHF. The CDR3 nucleotides are TGTGCCTGGAGTGTAATTCATAGCAATCAGCCCCAGCATTTT.

This chain connects TRBV19 to TRBJ1-5; no reliable D call. V lost 5 bases and J lost 0, with 14 bases in between. Germline V gives CDR1 LNHDA, CDR2 SQIVND (reference sequence). CDR3 size: 16 residues. This chain's CDR3 is CASSPTAVYSNQPQHF. For the CDR3, the DNA is TGTGCCAGTAGTCCCACTGCCGTCTATAGCAATCAGCCCCAGCATTTT.

The chain recombines TRBV6-5 with TRBJ1-1; 9 nucleotides match TRBD1. The CDR3 consists of 13 residues. CDR1 is MNHEY and CDR2 is SVGAGI in the germline V gene. J was trimmed by 5 bases and V by 7 bases; bases with no gene match: 5. The chain's CDR3 is CASITGTGTEAFF. The CDR3 DNA is TGTGCCAGCATTACCGGGACAGGGACTGAAGCTTTCTTT.

This chain joins TRBV6-5 and TRBJ1-5, with 10 bases matching TRBD1. J gave up 6 bases and V 6 bases, and 8 bases lay outside the gene matches. Germline assignment: CDR1 MNHEY and CDR2 SVGAGI. The CDR3 runs 15 residues. The CDR3 loop is CASRVGTGEGQPQHF. As DNA, the CDR3 is TGTGCCAGCAGGGTGGGGACAGGGGAAGGTCAGCCCCAGCATTTT.

The rearrangement links TRBV5-1 to TRBJ2-2; 9 nucleotides agree with TRBD1. The J segment lost 1 base and the V segment lost 5 bases, leaving 3 bases of the junction unmatched. The germline V gene encodes CDR1 SGHRS and CDR2 YFSETQ. The CDR3 has 15 amino acids. The CDR3 is CASRRDRVNTGELFF. CDR3 nucleotides: TGCGCCAGCAGAAGGGACAGGGTGAACACCGGGGAGCTGTTTTTT.

This chain links TRBV7-2 with TRBJ2-3; 10 nucleotides agree with TRBD2. The J segment lost 14 bases and the V segment lost 5 bases, leaving 7 bases of the junction unmatched. Germline V gene sequence: CDR1 SGHTA, CDR2 FQGNSA. The length of the CDR3 is 12 residues. In nucleotides, the CDR3 is TGTGCCAGCAGCCTATCTAGCGGGGGTGTGTATTTT. This translates into CASSLSSGGVYF.